The 19 T cell receptor beta chains below all came from one sample that was sequenced in a study of response to subunit inactivated influenza vaccine. TCRdb itself ran the RT-PCR reads through MiXCR, one entry per CDR3 protein. This table holds more than 150,000 distinct CDR3 sequences, 9.5% to 12% found once. Sequenced material: CD8+ T cells sorted from PBMCs, taken approximately 25 months after vaccination. The receptors originated from a man between 50 and 69 years old who received an inactivated influenza vaccine.

The chain combines TRBV3-1 with TRBJ2-5; 11 bases fit TRBD1. V lost 0 bases and J lost 6; bases outside the gene matches: 6. The CDR3 is 16 residues long. Germline CDR1 is LGHDT and CDR2 is YNNKEL (reference sequence). CDR3 sequence reads: CASSQDLGTGGKTQYF. CDR3 nucleotide sequence: TGTGCCAGCAGCCAAGATTTAGGGACAGGGGGGAAGACCCAGTACTTC.

There are a few counts of this clonotype. The gene calls are TRBV13 and TRBJ1-1, with 8 bases matching TRBD1. J lost 6 bases, V lost 4 bases, and 13 bases had no gene match. The CDR3 extends over 16 amino acids. Germline V gene sequence: CDR1 PRHDT, CDR2 FYEKMQ (reference sequence). CDR3 nucleotides: TGTGCCAGCAGCTCAGGGGGCTGGGCCTTAAACTCTGAAGCTTTCTTT. This sequence encodes CASSSGGWALNSEAFF.

At least ten counts were recorded for this clonotype. The chain recombines TRBV7-9 with TRBJ2-1; D might be TRBD1 (5 bases). Per the germline V gene, CDR1 is SEHNR and CDR2 is FQNEAQ (reference sequence). This CDR3 is 11 amino acids long. The V gene lost 3 bases and the J gene lost 16 bases, with 13 bases spanning the gap. The DNA of the CDR3 is TGTGCCAGCAGCTTCGGGCAGGGTTATTTCTTC. This translates into CASSFGQGYFF.

Only a few counts were recorded for this clonotype. V and J are TRBV9 and TRBJ2-1, with 7 bases fitting TRBD2. There are 15 residues in the CDR3. The germline gives CDR1 SGDLS, CDR2 YYNGEE. Trimming removed 3 bases from V and 4 bases from J; junction bases left unmatched: 7. The DNA for the CDR3 is TGTGCCAGCAGCGAGCGGGACGGTATTTACAATGAGCAGTTCTTC. Protein sequence: CASSERDGIYNEQFF.

Written as DNA, the CDR3 is TGTGCCAGCAGTGAAGGTGGGGGACTACTCTCCTACGAGCAGTACTTC. This translates into CASSEGGGLLSYEQYF. This chain uses TRBV6-1 with TRBJ2-7; 7 bases align to TRBD2. This CDR3 comprises 16 residues. CDR1 and CDR2 from the germline V gene are MNHNS and SASEGT. Losses at the gene ends were 1 base for V and 0 bases for J; bases not matched to a gene: 6.

Only a few counts were recorded for this clonotype. V is TRBV6-2 or TRBV6-3 and J is TRBJ2-1, with D possibly TRBD1 on 5 matching bases. Germline CDR1 and CDR2: MNHEY and SVGEGT. V dropped 3 bases and J dropped 6 bases, with 9 bases sitting between them. The CDR3 length is 13 residues. The CDR3 here is CASSYVRANEQFF. The CDR3 coding sequence is TGTGCCAGCAGTTATGTCAGGGCCAATGAGCAGTTCTTC.

V is TRBV11-2 and J is TRBJ2-1, with 9 bases that match TRBD1. Germline-derived CDR1 and CDR2 are SGHAT and FQNNGV. J gave up 7 bases and V 7 bases, and 14 bases lay outside the gene matches. This CDR3 region has 16 residues. CDR3 sequence (DNA): TGTGCCAGCAAACGGATCGGGACAGGGTGGGGGAATGAGCAGTTCTTC. Translation gives CASKRIGTGWGNEQFF.

This clonotype has at least ten counts. The J gene is TRBJ2-1, the V gene TRBV5-1; TRBD2 matches at 9 bases. The CDR3 loop spans 14 amino acids. Germline CDR1 and CDR2: SGHRS and YFSETQ. V was pared by 4 bases and J by 5 bases, with 4 bases of the junction left unmatched. DNA for the CDR3: TGCGCCAGCAGCCGATGGACTAGCGACAATGAGCAGTTCTTC. As protein: CASSRWTSDNEQFF. The complete variable domain, with remaining parts taken from reference TRBV5-1 and TRBJ2-1, reads KAGVTQTPRYLIKTRGQQVTLSCSPISGHRSVSWYQQTPGQGLQFLFEYFSETQRNKGNFPGRFSGRQFSNSRSEMNVSTLELGDSALYLCASSRWTSDNEQFFGPGTRLTVL.

Worth noting for this clonotype: A clone one base away is much larger, so this may be a read error. V gene TRBV27 combines with J gene TRBJ2-3, with 8 bases aligning to TRBD2. There are 14 residues in the CDR3. Germline lookup yields CDR1 MNHEY and CDR2 SMNVEV (reference sequence). The CDR3 DNA follows: TGTGCCATCAGTCCAACGGGAGGGCCTTATACGCAGTATTTT. Protein: CAISPTGGPYTQYF.

This clonotype was counted ten times or more. V usage is TRBV9 and J usage is TRBJ2-1; TRBD2 aligns across 12 bases. CDR1 SGDLS and CDR2 YYNGEE come from the germline V gene. The length of the CDR3 is 15 residues. V lost 0 bases, J lost 6 bases, and 1 base stayed unmatched. The CDR3 DNA reads TGTGCCAGCAGCGTAGCTAGCGGGAGGGCCAATGAGCAGTTCTTC. Its translation: CASSVASGRANEQFF.

The J gene is TRBJ2-7, the V gene TRBV5-6; the D is unclear. CDR3 length: 12 amino acids. Germline CDR1 is SGHDT and CDR2 is YYEEEE. Trimming removed 2 bases from V and 5 bases from J, with 8 bases in between. CDR3 DNA: TGTGCCAGCAGCTTAGCCAGTAACGAGCAGTACTTC. This translates into CASSLASNEQYF.

This clonotype has ten or more counts. The J gene is TRBJ2-1, the V gene TRBV3-1; TRBD2 matches 10 bases. Trimming removed 0 bases from V and 3 bases from J; junction bases left unmatched: 5. Germline V gene sequence: CDR1 LGHDT, CDR2 YNNKEL (reference sequence). The CDR3 is 17 amino acids. CDR3 loop: CASSQDPSGRIYNEQFF. DNA of the CDR3: TGTGCCAGCAGCCAAGATCCTAGCGGGAGAATCTACAATGAGCAGTTCTTC.

The rearrangement joins TRBV5-1 to TRBJ2-5; no firm D call. The CDR3 is made up of 13 amino acids. From germline, CDR1 is SGHRS and CDR2 YFSETQ. Deletions cut 4 bases from V and 1 base from J, with 8 bases between. CDR3 in DNA: TGCGCCAGCAGCCGAACGCCCCAAGAGACCCAGTACTTC. It yields the protein CASSRTPQETQYF.

The chain carries TRBV7-8 and TRBJ2-1; TRBD2 agrees at 11 bases. Germline loops: CDR1 SGHVS, CDR2 FQNEAQ. This CDR3 is built from 15 residues. Trimming took 5 bases from V and 7 from J; bases not matched to a gene: 7. CDR3 bases: TGTGCCAGCAGCGCCACTAGCGGGAGCGGGAATGAGCAGTTCTTC. It specifies CASSATSGSGNEQFF. Based on the CDR3 plus reference TRBV7-8 and TRBJ2-1, the full variable domain is GAGVSQSPRYKVAKRGQDVALRCDPISGHVSLFWYQQALGQGPEFLTYFQNEAQLDKSGLPSDRFFAERPEGSVSTLKIQRTQQEDSAVYLCASSATSGSGNEQFFGPGTRLTVL.

CDR3 sequence reads: CASSEPPYEQYF. The DNA of the CDR3 is TGTGCCAGCAGTGAACCCCCCTACGAGCAGTACTTC. V gene TRBV6-1 combines with J gene TRBJ2-7; the D is unclear. The germline V and J ends were trimmed by 2 bases and 2 bases, with 4 bases remaining between them. From germline, CDR1 is MNHNS and CDR2 SASEGT. There are 12 residues in the CDR3.

Notes on this clonotype: A junction end diverges from the germline sequence, so it may reflect a read error. This chain connects TRBV7-9 to TRBJ2-2, with D hard to call. Germline V gives CDR1 SEHNR, CDR2 FQNEAQ (reference sequence). This CDR3 contains 16 residues. The CDR3 nucleotides are TGTGCCAGCAGCTTAGGACCTTTTTCAGGCACCAGGGAGCTGTTTTTT. Residues: CASSLGPFSGTRELFF.

The sample holds a few counts of this clonotype. V and J are TRBV27 and TRBJ2-3, with TRBD1 as a possible D gene (6 bases). Germline CDR1 reads MNHEY; CDR2 reads SMNVEV (reference sequence). V was trimmed by 1 base and J by 1 base, leaving 6 bases between them. This CDR3 has 14 amino acids. CDR3 amino acids: CASSLYRGTDTQYF. CDR3 nucleotides: TGTGCCAGCAGTTTATACAGGGGCACAGATACGCAGTATTTT.

This chain joins TRBV9 and TRBJ2-5, with unresolved D. CDR1 is SGDLS, CDR2 YYNGEE, per germline. The CDR3 spans 15 residues. With 0 bases removed from V and 0 bases from J, the gap between germline ends came to 9 bases. CDR3 nucleotide sequence: TGTGCCAGCAGCGTAGGAGGCAGCTACCAAGAGACCCAGTACTTC. It codes for CASSVGGSYQETQYF.

In its sample, this clonotype was seen a few times. V gene TRBV6-5 combines with J gene TRBJ2-7, with 7 bases matching TRBD2. The CDR3 spans 15 residues. CDR1 and CDR2 (germline): MNHEY, SVGAGI. The J segment lost 6 bases and the V segment lost 2 bases, leaving 10 bases of the junction unmatched. The CDR3 loop is CASSYQRGWEGEQYF. The CDR3, as DNA: TGTGCCAGCAGTTACCAGAGGGGTTGGGAGGGCGAGCAGTACTTC.